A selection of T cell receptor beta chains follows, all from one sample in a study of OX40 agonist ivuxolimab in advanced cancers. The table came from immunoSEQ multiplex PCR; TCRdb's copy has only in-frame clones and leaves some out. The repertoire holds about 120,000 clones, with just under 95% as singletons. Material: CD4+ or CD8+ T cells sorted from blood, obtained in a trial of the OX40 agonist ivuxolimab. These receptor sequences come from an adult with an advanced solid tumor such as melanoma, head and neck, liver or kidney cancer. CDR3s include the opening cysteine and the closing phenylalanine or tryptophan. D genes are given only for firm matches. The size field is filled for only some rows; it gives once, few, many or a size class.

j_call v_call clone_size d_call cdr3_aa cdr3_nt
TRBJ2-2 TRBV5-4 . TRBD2 CASSWGLADYTGELFF TGTGCCAGCAGCTGGGGACTAGCTGATTACACCGGGGAGCTGTTTTTT
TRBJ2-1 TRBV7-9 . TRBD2 CASSLRATSSKGNEQFF TGTGCCAGCAGCTTAAGGGCGACTAGCTCCAAGGGGAATGAGCAGTTCTTC
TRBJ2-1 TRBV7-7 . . CASSLAGGLEQFF TGTGCCAGCAGCTTAGCGGGGGGGCTCGAGCAGTTCTTC
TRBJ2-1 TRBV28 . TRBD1 CASSLNRGAHNEQFF TGTGCCAGCAGTCTAAACAGGGGGGCTCACAATGAGCAGTTCTTC
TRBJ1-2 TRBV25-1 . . CASSTGFYGYTF TGTGCCAGCAGTACCGGATTCTATGGCTACACCTTC
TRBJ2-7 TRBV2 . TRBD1 CASSEDRGLSYEQYF TGTGCCAGCAGTGAGGACAGGGGGCTATCCTACGAGCAGTACTTC
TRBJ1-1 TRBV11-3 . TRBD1 CASSAGTAMNTEAFF TGTGCCAGCAGCGCCGGGACAGCCATGAACACTGAAGCTTTCTTT
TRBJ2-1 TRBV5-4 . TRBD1 CASSRDRGPYNEQFF TGTGCCAGCAGCCGGGACAGGGGGCCCTACAATGAGCAGTTCTTC
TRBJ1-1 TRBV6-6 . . CASRDISNTEAFF TGTGCCAGCAGGGACATTTCGAACACTGAAGCTTTCTTT
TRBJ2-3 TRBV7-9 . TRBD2 CASTRLAGIDTQYF TGTGCCAGCACCAGACTAGCGGGAATAGATACGCAGTATTTT
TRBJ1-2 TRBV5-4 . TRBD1 CASSHLPGQGALGYTF TGTGCCAGCAGCCACCTACCGGGACAGGGGGCGTTGGGCTACACCTTC
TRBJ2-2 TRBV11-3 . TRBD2 CASRLSGTNGELFF TGTGCCAGCAGACTAAGCGGGACTAACGGGGAGCTGTTTTTT
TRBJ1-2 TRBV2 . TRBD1 CASSPPTGTGIYGYTF TGTGCCAGCAGTCCCCCGACCGGGACAGGGATCTATGGCTACACCTTC
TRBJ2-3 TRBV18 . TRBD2 CASSPGLAADTQYF TGTGCCAGCTCACCGGGACTAGCGGCAGATACGCAGTATTTT
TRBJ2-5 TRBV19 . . CASTRGGQSETQYF TGTGCCAGTACGAGGGGGGGACAGTCGGAGACCCAGTACTTC
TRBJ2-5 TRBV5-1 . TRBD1 CASSASGGQETQYF TGCGCCAGCAGCGCTTCAGGGGGCCAAGAGACCCAGTACTTC
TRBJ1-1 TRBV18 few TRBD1 CASSPNRGNTEAFF TGTGCCAGCTCACCAAACAGGGGGAACACTGAAGCTTTCTTT
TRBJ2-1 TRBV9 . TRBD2 CASSPGLAGSNEQFF TGTGCCAGCAGCCCCGGACTAGCGGGGAGTAATGAGCAGTTCTTC
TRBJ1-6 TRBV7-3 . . CASSPVAQRNSPLHF TGTGCCAGCAGCCCGGTCGCTCAGCGCAATTCACCCCTCCACTTT
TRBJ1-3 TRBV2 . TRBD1 CASSVGQGLTGNTIYF TGTGCCAGCAGTGTTGGACAGGGGCTTACTGGAAACACCATATATTTT
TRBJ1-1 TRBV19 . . CASSIWGSGFNTEAFF TGTGCCAGTAGTATATGGGGTTCGGGGTTTAACACTGAAGCTTTCTTT
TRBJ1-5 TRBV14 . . CASSLSRQGGNQPQHF TGTGCCAGCAGCCTGTCGCGGCAGGGTGGCAATCAGCCCCAGCATTTT
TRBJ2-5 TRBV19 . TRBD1 CASSRITGQATLQYF TGTGCCAGTAGTCGAATAACGGGACAGGCTACCCTGCAGTACTTC
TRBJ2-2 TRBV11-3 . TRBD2 CASSVAGGHTGELFF TGTGCCAGCAGCGTAGCGGGGGGGCACACCGGGGAGCTGTTTTTT
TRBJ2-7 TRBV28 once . CASGRYEQYF TGTGCCAGCGGAAGGTACGAGCAGTACTTC
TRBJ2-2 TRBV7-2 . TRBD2 CASSPSAGGFTGELFF TGTGCCAGCAGCCCATCGGCGGGGGGATTCACCGGGGAGCTGTTTTTT
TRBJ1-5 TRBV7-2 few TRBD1 CASSFRQGGNQPQHF TGTGCCAGCAGCTTCCGACAGGGTGGAAATCAGCCCCAGCATTTT
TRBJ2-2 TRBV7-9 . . CASSPKSLRMWAGELFF TGTGCCAGCAGCCCCAAGTCGTTGAGAATGTGGGCCGGGGAGCTGTTTTTT
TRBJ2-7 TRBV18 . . CASSPLATGVYEQYF TGTGCCAGCTCACCACTTGCGACAGGTGTTTACGAGCAGTACTTC
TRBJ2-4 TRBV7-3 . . CASSFSPGPKNIQYF TGTGCCAGCAGCTTTTCCCCGGGGCCAAAAAACATTCAGTACTTC
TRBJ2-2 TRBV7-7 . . CASSLSHTGELFF TGTGCCAGCAGCTTAAGTCACACCGGGGAGCTGTTTTTT
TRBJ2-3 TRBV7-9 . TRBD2 CASSPSGSPATQYF TGTGCCAGCAGCCCAAGCGGGAGCCCAGCTACGCAGTATTTT
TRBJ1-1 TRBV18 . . CASSSTVTTEAFF TGTGCCAGCTCATCAACAGTAACCACTGAAGCTTTCTTT
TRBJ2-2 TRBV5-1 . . CASSPRAAGELFF TGCGCCAGCAGCCCACGTGCGGCCGGGGAGCTGTTTTTT